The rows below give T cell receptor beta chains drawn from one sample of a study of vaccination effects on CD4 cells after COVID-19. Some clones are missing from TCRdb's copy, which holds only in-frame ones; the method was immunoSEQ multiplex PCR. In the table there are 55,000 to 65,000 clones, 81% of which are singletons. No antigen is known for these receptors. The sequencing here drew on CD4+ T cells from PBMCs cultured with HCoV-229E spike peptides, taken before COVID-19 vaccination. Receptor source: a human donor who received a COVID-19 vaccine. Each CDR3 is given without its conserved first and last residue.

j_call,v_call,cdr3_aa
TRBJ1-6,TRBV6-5,ASSRGQGANSPLH
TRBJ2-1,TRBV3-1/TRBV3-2,ASSQDSTGTQF
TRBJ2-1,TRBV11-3,ASSPGRLGLNNEQF
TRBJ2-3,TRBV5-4,ASKRGGGTDTQY
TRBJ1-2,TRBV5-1,ASSRDSLFYGYT
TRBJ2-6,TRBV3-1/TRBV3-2,ASSQGYFRTPSSSGANVLT
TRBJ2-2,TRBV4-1,ASSPERPQMAGELF
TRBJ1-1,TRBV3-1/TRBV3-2,ASSPWGQKNTEAF
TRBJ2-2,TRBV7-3,ASSLTGTGELF
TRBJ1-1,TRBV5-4,ASSWRTGGNTEAF
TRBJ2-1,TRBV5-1,ASSPDTHYNEQF
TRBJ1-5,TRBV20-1,SASRGTGIYSNQPQH
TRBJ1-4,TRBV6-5,ASSYSPQTKVEKLF
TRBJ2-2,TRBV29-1,SVNRNTGELF
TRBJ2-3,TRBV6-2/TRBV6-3,ASSYSFFTGPGTDTQY
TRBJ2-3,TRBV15,ATSPQGAEDTQY
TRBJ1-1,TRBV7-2,ASSIQGAATEAF
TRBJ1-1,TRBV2,AIQGRNTLNTEAF
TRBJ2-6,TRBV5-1,ASSLGGSGANVLT
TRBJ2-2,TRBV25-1,ASSNIGTGKSGELF
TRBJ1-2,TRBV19,ASTPNPGQGFYGYT
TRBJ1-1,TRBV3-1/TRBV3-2,ASSPSGRGNTEAF
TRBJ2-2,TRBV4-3,ASSQAPLAGGDTGELF
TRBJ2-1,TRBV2,ASIYDRNYNEQF
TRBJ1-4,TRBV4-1,ASSRQQGVGEKLF
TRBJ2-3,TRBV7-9,ASSLAQTSGGPTDTQY
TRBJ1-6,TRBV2,ASGADLYNSPLH
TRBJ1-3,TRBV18,ASSPFRDSGNTIY
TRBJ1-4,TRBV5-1,ASSPRLGKEKLF
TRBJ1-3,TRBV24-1,ATSDSGTAGNTIY
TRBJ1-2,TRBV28,ASSRETAYYGYT
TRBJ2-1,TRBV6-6,ASSYLSGGALSEQF
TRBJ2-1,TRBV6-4,ASSQSVSYNEQF
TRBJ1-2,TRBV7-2,ASSPLGQGANYGYT
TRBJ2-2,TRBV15,ATLRGSGGKRELF
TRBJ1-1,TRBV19,ASHKGGGMNTEAF
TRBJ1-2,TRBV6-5,ASSPPDWTLGGYT
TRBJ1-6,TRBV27,ASSPGPYNSPLH
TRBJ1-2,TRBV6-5,ASRDRAAYGYT
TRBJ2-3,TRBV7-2,ASSFVNTDTQY
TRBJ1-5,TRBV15,ATSIARQSNQPQH
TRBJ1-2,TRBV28,ASRGAGAYGYT
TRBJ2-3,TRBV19,ASSRGTSTDTQY
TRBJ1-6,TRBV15,ATSRAKVNSPLH
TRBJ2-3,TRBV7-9,ASSYQGQHTDTQY
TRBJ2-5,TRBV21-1,ASPIQLQFGVVY
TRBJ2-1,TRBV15,ATSRVSTYNEQF
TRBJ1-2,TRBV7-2,ASSSQGMGTYGYT
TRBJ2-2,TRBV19,ASTGHRGREFAGELF
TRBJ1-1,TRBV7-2,ASSLVGAGTNTEAF
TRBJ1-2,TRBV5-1,ASSLAAGPNYGYT
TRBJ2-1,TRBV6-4,ASSRRLAGPAEQF
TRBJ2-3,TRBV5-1,ASSDGQGSDTQY
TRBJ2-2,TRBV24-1,ATSDPGQGSGELF
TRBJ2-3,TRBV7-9,ASSPTSARTDTQY
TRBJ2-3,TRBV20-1,SASPADTQY
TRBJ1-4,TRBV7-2,ASSSRQRATNEKLF
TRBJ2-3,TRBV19,ASSIFGQASTDTQY
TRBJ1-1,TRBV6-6,ASSERQGANTEAF
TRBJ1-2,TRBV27,ASSLVGSRGYT